This TCR beta chain was recovered during a study of blood T cell repertoires in COVID-19. About the study: Researchers got acute and convalescent COVID-19 samples from the United States, Italy and Spain. PBMCs, B-cell-depleted T cells, or T cells were the source of the cDNA or gDNA that made up the material.

The CDR3 sequence is 15 residues long. V lost 2 bases and J lost 0; bases outside the gene matches: 4. Looked up from germline, CDR1 is SGHTA and CDR2 is FQGNSA. In the authors' methods: For nucleated cells, counts were estimated from reference gene primer amplification. Sequencing was performed with immunoSEQ multiplex PCR; in TCRdb, only in-frame clones are kept and a portion is missing. V and J calls plus clone size are reproduced from that table; the DNA served to infer D and trimming. In the table there are fewer than 200,000 clones, roughly 89% of which are singletons. The sample comprised peripheral blood. The V gene is TRBV7-2, the J gene TRBJ2-7; 7 nucleotides align to TRBD2. This TCR came from a woman aged 45-65 years with acute or convalescent COVID-19. The CDR3 is CASSLRGGSSYEQYF. In nucleotides, the CDR3 is TGTGCCAGCAGCTTAAGGGGCGGGAGCTCCTACGAGCAGTACTTC.